This T cell receptor beta chain was captured in a study of T cell responses to AZD1222 COVID-19 vaccine. Study conclusions and caveats: None of the repertoires were sampled until the peak T cell response had passed.

Remarks on this clone: Its specificity is unknown.

The CDR3 has 15 amino acids. Sequenced by immunoSEQ multiplex PCR; TCRdb stores in-frame clones only, minus some. The data show some 99,000 clones, approximately 87% seen once. Here the sequenced sample was peripheral blood, taken 28 days after the second AZD1222 dose. V is TRBV1 and J is TRBJ1-1; TRBD1 is the table's D call, not checked against the DNA. TRBV1 is shown as a pseudogene. The receptor's source is an adult who received the AZD1222 COVID-19 vaccine. Here the CDR3 reads CTPSGGLWGETEAFF. The CDR3 DNA reads as TGCACCCCCTCAGGGGGGCTCTGGGGTGAGACTGAAGCTTTCTTT.